The 20 T cell receptor beta chains presented below share a single source sample, sequenced in a study of cytomegalovirus exposure and HLA in healthy donors. Amplification used 60 Vbeta primers and 13 Jbeta primers. Sequencing was performed with immunoSEQ multiplex PCR; in TCRdb, only in-frame clones are kept and a portion is missing. The data hold over 150,000 clones, with about 77% observed a single time. Sequencing input: PBMCs. These receptors were collected from a woman aged 30 to 39 in good health and CMV-seronegative.

A few counts support this clone. The gene calls are TRBV6-5 and TRBJ1-1; possibly TRBD1 for D (5 bases). Trimming left V 2 bases short and J 10 bases short, with 11 bases between. The CDR3 spans 12 residues. Germline V gene sequence: CDR1 MNHEY, CDR2 SVGAGI. CDR3 bases: TGTGCCAGCAGTTACCAGGGTGCGATAGCTTTCTTT. As protein: CASSYQGAIAFF.

In this sample, this clone turned up once. The V call is TRBV2, the J call TRBJ2-5; 9 nucleotides agree with TRBD1. The germline CDR1 and CDR2 sequences are SNHLY and FYNNEI. CDR3 length: 13 amino acids. V gave up 5 bases and J gave up 4 bases; unmatched junction bases: 2. The DNA of the CDR3 is TGTGCCAGCAGTCGGGACAGGGTAGAGACCCAGTACTTC. As protein: CASSRDRVETQYF.

The rearrangement links TRBV6-1 to TRBJ2-7; a weak D match, TRBD2 (5 bases). Germline CDR1 MNHNS, CDR2 SASEGT. Trimming removed 8 bases from V and 5 bases from J, with 10 bases in between. This CDR3 has 11 amino acids. The CDR3: CASGSGNEQYF. DNA of the CDR3: TGTGCCAGCGGGAGTGGGAACGAGCAGTACTTC.

This chain links TRBV10-3 with TRBJ2-3; 7 bases map to TRBD2. The V gene end was trimmed by 8 bases and the J gene end by 4 bases; junction bases not matched to a gene: 9. The V gene's germline CDR1 is ENHRY and CDR2 SYGVKD. The CDR3 spans 14 residues. The CDR3 sequence is CAIAEGGDSDTQYF. For the CDR3, the DNA is TGTGCCATCGCGGAGGGAGGGGACTCAGATACGCAGTATTTT.

In DNA form, the CDR3 reads TGTGCCAGCAGTGAATCGGACAGGGGGGCTGGCTACACCTTC. It encodes CASSESDRGAGYTF. The J gene is TRBJ1-2, the V gene TRBV25-1; the match to TRBD1 covers 10 bases. The V gene's germline CDR1 is MGHDK and CDR2 SYGVNS. The CDR3 is 14 amino acids. V shed 1 base and J 7 bases; nucleotides not matched to a gene: 3.

This clone was detected a few times. The rearrangement uses TRBV5-4 and TRBJ2-5, with 8 bases aligning to TRBD1. The trim removed 4 bases at V and 2 bases at J, leaving 10 bases unmatched. The CDR3 extends over 16 amino acids. Germline V gene lookup returns CDR1 SGHNT and CDR2 YYREEE (reference sequence). CDR3 amino acids: CASSRAVQGDQETQYF. CDR3 in DNA: TGTGCCAGCAGCCGGGCCGTACAGGGGGATCAAGAGACCCAGTACTTC.

For this clone: Additional DNA sequences in this sample encode the identical CDR3. The chain carries TRBV5-6 and TRBJ1-1; no clear D gene. The CDR3 loop spans 11 amino acids. V was clipped by 3 bases and J by 3 bases, with 3 bases between them. Germline-derived CDR1 and CDR2 are SGHDT and YYEEEE. CDR3 DNA: TGTGCCAGCAGCTCCGACACTGAAGCTTTCTTT. Translating it yields CASSSDTEAFF.

In this sample, this clone turned up a few times. This chain links TRBV11-2 with TRBJ1-1; weak D call: TRBD1 (5 bases). The length of the CDR3 is 13 residues. Trimming shortened V by 2 bases and J by 6 bases, and 10 bases separated the two germline ends. The germline V gene has CDR1 SGHAT and CDR2 FQNNGV. The CDR3 DNA reads TGTGCCAGCAGCTTACAGGGAGGAGCTGAAGCTTTCTTT. It specifies CASSLQGGAEAFF.

The chain joins TRBV2 to TRBJ2-7, with 8 positions matching TRBD1. The germline CDR1 and CDR2 sequences are SNHLY and FYNNEI. The V gene end was trimmed by 6 bases and the J gene end by 2 bases; junction bases not matched to a gene: 6. This CDR3 comprises 14 residues. The CDR3 here is CASRLTGDPYEQYF. CDR3 nucleotides: TGTGCCAGCAGATTGACAGGGGACCCCTACGAGCAGTACTTC.

This chain joins TRBV6-5 and TRBJ2-7, with D unclear. The CDR3 consists of 13 residues. Germline-derived CDR1 and CDR2 are MNHEY and SVGAGI. Trimming pared 2 bases from V and 3 bases from J, leaving 8 bases between. The CDR3 sequence: CASSYVADYEQYF. Here the CDR3 DNA reads TGTGCCAGCAGTTACGTAGCAGACTACGAGCAGTACTTC.

Points on this clone: Other DNA sequences in this specimen translate into the identical CDR3. The genes are TRBV19 and TRBJ1-1, with D possibly TRBD1 on 5 matching bases. The germline V and J ends were trimmed by 1 base and 3 bases, with 9 bases remaining between them. CDR1 is LNHDA, CDR2 SQIVND, per germline (reference sequence). The CDR3 covers 14 residues. The CDR3 reads CASSIVEGDTEAFF. CDR3 bases: TGTGCCAGTAGTATAGTGGAAGGGGACACTGAAGCTTTCTTT.

The rearrangement uses TRBV30 and TRBJ2-1; 7 nucleotides line up with TRBD2. With V trimmed by 0 bases and J by 12 bases, 5 bases remained unmatched. The CDR3 is 12 amino acids. CDR1 GTSNPN and CDR2 SVGIG come from the germline V gene (reference sequence). CDR3 loop: CAWSVRERGQFF. CDR3 DNA sequence: TGTGCCTGGAGTGTACGAGAGCGGGGGCAGTTCTTC.

The CDR3, as DNA: TGTGCCTGGGACGAAGGGGCTCAAGAGACCCAGTACTTC. This translates into CAWDEGAQETQYF. The rearrangement links TRBV30 to TRBJ2-5; possibly TRBD1 for D (5 bases). CDR1 is GTSNPN and CDR2 is SVGIG in the germline V gene (reference sequence). Trimming took 5 bases from V and 2 from J, leaving 12 bases between them. The CDR3 sequence is 13 residues long.

In the case of this clone: The junction shows a germline mismatch at one end, possibly a read error. This chain joins TRBV28 and TRBJ1-2; D gene ambiguous. The CDR3 runs to 15 residues. CDR1 is MDHEN and CDR2 is SYDVKM in the germline V gene. The CDR3 loop is CASSLDFDQSKGYPF. The CDR3, as DNA: TGTGCCAGCAGTTTAGACTTCGACCAAAGCAAAGGCTACCCCTTC.

This clone was counted a few times. V and J are TRBV28 and TRBJ2-7; 8 bases match TRBD2. The germline CDR1 and CDR2 sequences are MDHEN and SYDVKM. Losses at the gene ends were 6 bases for V and 5 bases for J; bases not matched to a gene: 6. The CDR3 runs to 13 residues. CDR3 sequence (DNA): TGTGCCAGCAGCCCCGGACTAGCTAACGAGCAGTACTTC. It translates to CASSPGLANEQYF.

This clone was found once. This rearrangement joins TRBV7-8 to TRBJ1-6; TRBD1 is a possible D gene (5 bases). The length of the CDR3 is 16 residues. V was shortened by 2 bases and J by 8 bases, with 16 bases between the two germline ends. Germline CDR1 reads SGHVS; CDR2 reads FQNEAQ. The CDR3 DNA follows: TGTGCCAGCAGCTTAATATCCCCCTCACAGGATTCACCCCTCCACTTT. Amino acids: CASSLISPSQDSPLHF.

CDR3 in amino acids: CASSLAGFSYTF. The CDR3 nucleotides are TGTGCCAGCAGTTTGGCAGGGTTTAGCTACACCTTC. The chain combines TRBV28 with TRBJ1-2, with TRBD1 as a possible D gene (5 bases). The CDR3 runs to 12 residues. Between the trimmed V and J ends, which lost 3 bases and 9 bases, there was a span of 11 bases. CDR1 MDHEN and CDR2 SYDVKM come from the germline V gene.

This clone appeared a few times. V and J are TRBV10-3 and TRBJ2-1, with a tentative D call TRBD1 (6 bases). This CDR3 has 14 amino acids. CDR1 is ENHRY, CDR2 SYGVKD, per germline. V was clipped by 3 bases and J by 8 bases, with 14 bases between them. The CDR3 reads CAISEQGIGDEQFF. The CDR3 nucleotides read TGTGCCATCAGTGAACAGGGAATAGGGGATGAGCAGTTCTTC.

The gene calls are TRBV7-9 and TRBJ2-1, with TRBD1 identical over 10 bases. The CDR3 sequence is 17 residues long. J lost 10 bases, V lost 0 bases, and 12 bases had no gene match. CDR1 is SEHNR, CDR2 FQNEAQ, per germline (reference sequence). The CDR3 region is CASSLATSGTGVEEQFF. For the CDR3, the DNA is TGTGCCAGCAGCTTAGCGACGAGTGGGACAGGGGTCGAAGAGCAGTTCTTC.

This sequence joins TRBV15 and TRBJ1-5, with a possible D match to TRBD1 (5 bases). The CDR3 has 15 amino acids. Germline CDR1 and CDR2: LNHNV and YYDKDF (reference sequence). Deletions cut 0 bases from V and 7 bases from J, with 13 bases between. The CDR3 region has the DNA TGTGCCACCAGCAGAGACCGGCAGGGCTACCAGCCCCAGCATTTT. Encoded protein: CATSRDRQGYQPQHF.